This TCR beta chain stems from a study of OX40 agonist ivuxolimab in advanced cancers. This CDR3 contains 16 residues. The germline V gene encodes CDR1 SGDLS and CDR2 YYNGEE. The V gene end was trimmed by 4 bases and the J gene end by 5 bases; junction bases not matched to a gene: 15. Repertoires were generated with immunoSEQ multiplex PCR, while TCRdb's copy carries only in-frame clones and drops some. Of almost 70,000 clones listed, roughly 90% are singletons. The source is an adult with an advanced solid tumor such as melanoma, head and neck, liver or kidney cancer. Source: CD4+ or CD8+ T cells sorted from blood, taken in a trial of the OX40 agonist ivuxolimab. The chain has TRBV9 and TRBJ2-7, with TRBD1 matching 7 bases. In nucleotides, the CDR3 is TGTGCCAGCAGCAGGACGGCGAGCAGGGGGAGCAACGAGCAGTACTTC. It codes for CASSRTASRGSNEQYF. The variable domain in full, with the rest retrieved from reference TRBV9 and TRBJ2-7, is DSGVTQTPKHLITATGQRVTLRCSPRSGDLSVYWYQQSLDQGLQFLIQYYNGEERAKGNILERFSAQQFPDLHSELNLSSLELGDSALYFCASSRTASRGSNEQYFGPGTRLTVT.